This T cell receptor (beta chain) comes out of a study of cytomegalovirus exposure and HLA in healthy donors. CDR3 size: 14 residues. The V gene's germline CDR1 is ENHRY and CDR2 SYGVKD. Between the trimmed V and J ends, which lost 8 bases and 5 bases, there was a span of 18 bases. With regard to this clone: The target antigen is unknown.

Study conclusions and caveats: Among CMV-associated TCR beta chains, most appeared HLA-restricted in a later analysis. Both high specificity and high sensitivity reportedly marked the classifier's diagnosis of cytomegalovirus status. Highly shared variants forming one cluster were likely a sequencing artifact.

PCR employed 60 Vbeta and 13 Jbeta primers. Sequencing was performed with immunoSEQ multiplex PCR; in TCRdb, only in-frame clones are kept and a portion is missing. The sample shows roughly 74,000 clones, over 70% of them seen only once. The chain recombines TRBV10-3 with TRBJ1-1; unclear D gene. The sequenced sample was PBMCs. The receptor's source is a man aged 40-49 years in good health and CMV-seronegative. The CDR3 nucleotides are TGTGCCATCGGAGGGTCCGGGAAGCAGACTGAAGCTTTCTTT. Translated, it gives CAIGGSGKQTEAFF.